A selection of T cell receptor beta chains follows, all from one sample in a study of blood T cell repertoires in COVID-19. The data were produced by immunoSEQ multiplex PCR, yet TCRdb's version contains in-frame clones alone and is incomplete. The data contain a few hundred thousand clones, roughly 80% of them singletons. Sequencing was performed on peripheral blood. Every receptor here comes from a woman older than 75 with acute or convalescent COVID-19. CDR3s include the opening cysteine and the closing phenylalanine or tryptophan. Fields, in order: J gene, clone size, V gene, D gene, CDR3 DNA, CDR3 protein. A D gene is named only where the DNA matches it firmly. Rows give clone size only sometimes, using once, few, many, or a class for an expanded clone.

J: TRBJ1-3; size: -; V: TRBV28; D: TRBD1; DNA: TGTGCCAGCAGGATGTCCGGGACAGCTTTCTCCTCTGGAAACACCATATATTTT; CDR3: CASRMSGTAFSSGNTIYF
J: TRBJ1-1; size: -; V: TRBV3-1/TRBV3-2; D: -; DNA: TGTGCCAGCAGTCCTCAGGTGAACACTGAAGCTTTCTTT; CDR3: CASSPQVNTEAFF
J: TRBJ2-7; size: -; V: TRBV3-1/TRBV3-2; D: -; DNA: TGTGCCAGCAGCCAAGATGTGGGCGGGTTGCGTGAGCAGTACTTC; CDR3: CASSQDVGGLREQYF
J: TRBJ2-7; size: -; V: TRBV7-9; D: -; DNA: TGTGCCAGCAGCTTTTGGCAGGACTCCTACGAGCAGTACTTC; CDR3: CASSFWQDSYEQYF
J: TRBJ1-2; size: once; V: TRBV30; D: TRBD1; DNA: TGTGCCTGGAGGGCAGGGGGCCACAAGGAAACCTTC; CDR3: CAWRAGGHKETF
J: TRBJ1-1; size: -; V: TRBV2; D: TRBD1; DNA: TGTGCCAGCAGGACAGGGGGCCCGAACACTGAAGCTTTCTTT; CDR3: CASRTGGPNTEAFF
J: TRBJ1-1; size: -; V: TRBV7-6; D: -; DNA: TGTGCCAGCAGCTTATTTCAGGGCGACACTGAAGCTTTCTTT; CDR3: CASSLFQGDTEAFF
J: TRBJ1-1; size: once; V: TRBV4-3; D: -; DNA: TGCGCCAGCAGCCAAGTCTGGAACACTGAAGCTTTCTTT; CDR3: CASSQVWNTEAFF
J: TRBJ2-4; size: -; V: TRBV6-1; D: -; DNA: TGTGCCAGCAGTGAAGCTAGGCAGGGCATTCAGTACTTC; CDR3: CASSEARQGIQYF
J: TRBJ2-2; size: -; V: TRBV4-1; D: TRBD2; DNA: TGCGCCAGCAGCCAAGTCCCGGGACTAGCGGGTAACACCGGGGAGCTGTTTTTT; CDR3: CASSQVPGLAGNTGELFF
J: TRBJ2-5; size: -; V: TRBV4-1; D: TRBD2; DNA: TGCGCCAGCAGCCCACCCCGTGGCGGGGGGGAAGAGACCCAGTACTTC; CDR3: CASSPPRGGGEETQYF
J: TRBJ1-2; size: once; V: TRBV6-5; D: -; DNA: TGTGCCAGCAGTCAACAGGGAGCTAACTATGGCTACACCTTC; CDR3: CASSQQGANYGYTF
J: TRBJ2-7; size: -; V: TRBV29-1; D: TRBD1; DNA: TGCAGCGTTGCGGCGACAGGGTCCTACGAGCAGTACTTC; CDR3: CSVAATGSYEQYF
J: TRBJ2-7; size: -; V: TRBV11-2; D: TRBD2; DNA: TGTGCCAGCAGCTTAGCTAGCGGGAGCTTATACGAGCAGTACTTC; CDR3: CASSLASGSLYEQYF
J: TRBJ2-7; size: -; V: TRBV4-1; D: TRBD1; DNA: TGCGCCAGCAGCCAAACCGACAGGGGCACAACTTGGTTGGAGCAGTACTTC; CDR3: CASSQTDRGTTWLEQYF
J: TRBJ1-3; size: -; V: TRBV18; D: TRBD1; DNA: TGTGCCAGCTCCGTTGACAGGGCCTCAGGAAACACCATATATTTT; CDR3: CASSVDRASGNTIYF